This T cell receptor (beta chain) originates from a study of shared clonotypes between healthy human individuals. Genomic DNA of each subset was evenly split across several immunoSEQ plates. Assay: immunoSEQ multiplex PCR; the TCRdb copy retains only in-frame clones and omits some. The table lists around 1 million clones, over 60% of them singletons. CDR3 length: 14 residues. The germline gives CDR1 SGHTS, CDR2 YDEGEE. V gave up 4 bases and J gave up 2 bases; unmatched junction bases: 5. All donors were Caucasian adults living in Nashville, Tennessee. This receptor was taken from a man between 18 and 35 years old in good health. Sequenced material: memory CD4+ T cells sorted from blood. This sample's subset: CD45RA-negative fraction. The rearrangement joins TRBV5-8 to TRBJ2-7; 8 bases map to TRBD1. CDR3 coding DNA: TGTGCCAGCAGCCCAAGGACAGGGACCTACGAGCAGTACTTC. This sequence encodes CASSPRTGTYEQYF. The variable domain in full, with the rest retrieved from reference TRBV5-8 and TRBJ2-7, is EAGVTQSPTHLIKTRGQQATLRCSPISGHTSVYWYQQALGLGLQFLLWYDEGEERNRGNFPPRFSGRQFPNYSSELNVNALELEDSALYLCASSPRTGTYEQYFGPGTRLTVT.